Listed below are T cell receptor beta chains from one sample, sequenced in a study of CD8 T cells in ankylosing spondylitis. TCRdb itself ran the 5' RACE reads through MiXCR, one entry per CDR3 protein. The sample includes 30,000 to 45,000 distinct CDR3 sequences, 2.5% to 3.5% of them seen just once. Sequenced sample: blood, either unsorted or a sorted T cell fraction (not recorded which). These TCRs come from a male donor with ankylosing spondylitis or in good health (not recorded which). The CDR3 runs from the conserved cysteine through the conserved F or W. D genes are given only for firm matches. Size is stated for part of the rows, as once, few or many counts, or as a class when the clone is expanded.

j_gene	v_gene	d_gene	abundance	CDR3aa	CDR3nt
TRBJ1-5	TRBV9	-	many	CASSGGGYNQPQHF	TGTGCCAGCAGCGGTGGGGGTTACAATCAGCCCCAGCATTTT
TRBJ1-5	TRBV9	-	many	CASSEGGISNQPQHF	TGTGCCAGCAGCGAGGGGGGCATAAGCAATCAGCCCCAGCATTTT
TRBJ1-2	TRBV9	TRBD1	many	CASSAEGQGPFYGYTF	TGTGCCAGCAGCGCAGAGGGACAGGGCCCTTTCTATGGCTACACCTTC
TRBJ2-2	TRBV9	-	many	CASSVRRGRDTGELFF	TGTGCCAGCAGCGTAAGGAGGGGGCGGGACACCGGGGAGCTGTTTTTT
TRBJ2-2	TRBV9	TRBD1	many	CASSVDPTGARRTGELFF	TGTGCCAGCAGCGTAGATCCGACAGGGGCAAGAAGAACCGGGGAGCTGTTTTTT
TRBJ2-6	TRBV9	TRBD2	few	CASSERGRTSGANVLTF	TGTGCCAGCAGCGAGCGGGGCAGGACCTCTGGGGCCAACGTCCTGACTTTC
TRBJ2-5	TRBV9	-	many	CASSVTAGQETQYF	TGTGCCAGCAGCGTAACGGCAGGACAAGAGACCCAGTACTTC
TRBJ2-1	TRBV9	TRBD2	many	CASSLTSGGASEYNEQFF	TGTGCCAGCAGCCTTACTAGCGGGGGGGCGAGTGAGTACAATGAGCAGTTCTTC
TRBJ2-3	TRBV9	TRBD1	few	CASSARQGGTDTQYF	TGTGCCAGCAGCGCCCGACAGGGAGGCACAGATACGCAGTATTTT
TRBJ2-6	TRBV9	-	many	CASTAVDKSSGANVLTF	TGTGCCAGCACTGCCGTCGACAAGAGCTCTGGGGCCAACGTCCTGACTTTC
TRBJ2-5	TRBV9	TRBD2	many	CASSVNSGVRQETQYF	TGTGCCAGCAGCGTAAATAGCGGGGTCCGCCAAGAGACCCAGTACTTC
TRBJ2-5	TRBV9	TRBD2	many	CASSVDPSGGAEETQYF	TGTGCCAGCAGCGTAGATCCTAGCGGGGGGGCTGAAGAGACCCAGTACTTC
TRBJ2-5	TRBV9	TRBD1	many	CASSGQGSETQYF	TGTGCCAGCAGTGGACAGGGGTCAGAGACCCAGTACTTC
TRBJ1-4	TRBV9	TRBD1	medium-sized	CASSVSGTDEKLFF	TGTGCCAGCAGCGTCTCCGGGACAGATGAAAAACTGTTTTTT
TRBJ2-1	TRBV9	-	many	CASSAQTGNEQFF	TGTGCCAGCAGCGCTCAGACCGGCAATGAGCAGTTCTTC
TRBJ2-1	TRBV9	TRBD2	many	CASSPGLANNEQFF	TGTGCCAGCAGCCCGGGACTAGCGAACAATGAGCAGTTCTTC
TRBJ2-1	TRBV9	TRBD1	many	CASSVGQGASYNEQFF	TGTGCCAGCAGCGTAGGTCAGGGGGCCTCGTACAATGAGCAGTTCTTC
TRBJ2-3	TRBV9	-	many	CASSGGTPRGDTQYF	TGTGCCAGCAGCGGAGGGACGCCGCGTGGAGATACGCAGTATTTT
TRBJ1-2	TRBV9	-	many	CASSFQPGPKEGYTF	TGTGCCAGCAGCTTCCAGCCGGGCCCTAAGGAGGGCTACACCTTC
TRBJ2-3	TRBV9	-	-	CASSAPQGSSTDTQYF	TGTGCCAGCAGCGCACCACAGGGATCTAGCACAGATACGCAGTATTTT
TRBJ2-5	TRBV9	TRBD2	many	CASSALGGSETQYF	TGTGCCAGCAGTGCCCTGGGGGGGTCGGAGACCCAGTACTTC
TRBJ2-1	TRBV9	TRBD2	many	CASSVGASGRLNEQFF	TGTGCCAGCAGCGTAGGGGCTAGCGGGAGATTGAATGAGCAGTTCTTC
TRBJ2-1	TRBV9	TRBD2	many	CASSDLDGTSASYNEQFF	TGTGCCAGCAGCGATTTAGATGGGACTAGCGCTTCCTACAATGAGCAGTTCTTC
TRBJ2-3	TRBV9	-	many	CASTTGQLSTDTQYF	TGTGCCAGCACCACAGGACAGCTTAGCACAGATACGCAGTATTTT
TRBJ1-2	TRBV9	-	many	CASRRTDGVQNYGYTF	TGTGCCAGCAGGAGGACAGACGGAGTACAAAACTATGGCTACACCTTC
TRBJ1-6	TRBV9	TRBD1	-	CASSATGGYNSPLHF	TGTGCCAGCAGCGCGACAGGGGGCTATAATTCACCCCTCCACTTT
TRBJ1-1	TRBV9	TRBD1	many	CASSVTGGKGTEAFF	TGTGCCAGCAGCGTTACAGGGGGCAAAGGCACTGAAGCTTTCTTT
TRBJ2-3	TRBV9	TRBD2	many	CASSVGTSRGRDTQYF	TGTGCCAGCAGCGTTGGGACTAGCAGGGGACGAGATACGCAGTATTTT
TRBJ1-2	TRBV9	TRBD1	many	CASSFGTGNGYTF	TGTGCCAGCAGCTTCGGGACAGGGAATGGCTACACCTTC
TRBJ1-6	TRBV9	-	many	CASAGESYNSPLHF	TGTGCCAGCGCAGGCGAATCCTATAATTCACCCCTCCACTTT
TRBJ2-5	TRBV9	-	many	CASSVAGDSKAHGGTQYF	TGTGCCAGCAGCGTAGCTGGGGACTCAAAAGCCCATGGCGGGACCCAGTACTTC
TRBJ1-1	TRBV9	-	many	CASRAGPSTEAFF	TGTGCCAGCAGAGCAGGGCCCAGCACTGAAGCTTTCTTT
TRBJ1-4	TRBV9	-	many	CASSGGISNNEKLFF	TGTGCCAGCAGCGGGGGGATTTCGAATAATGAAAAACTGTTTTTT
TRBJ2-5	TRBV9	TRBD1	many	CASSVRATGDQETQYF	TGTGCCAGCAGCGTAAGAGCTACAGGGGACCAAGAGACCCAGTACTTC
TRBJ2-3	TRBV9	-	many	CASSPLLGGTDTQYF	TGTGCCAGCAGCCCCCTCCTGGGGGGCACAGATACGCAGTATTTT
TRBJ2-5	TRBV9	TRBD1	-	CASSVGQGIGETQYF	TGTGCCAGCAGCGTGGGACAGGGGATCGGGGAGACCCAGTACTTC
TRBJ2-3	TRBV9	-	many	CASSVDVGAGDTQYF	TGTGCCAGCAGCGTAGATGTGGGCGCGGGAGATACGCAGTATTTT
TRBJ1-4	TRBV9	-	many	CASSVEGQANEKLFF	TGTGCCAGCAGCGTAGAGGGGCAGGCGAATGAAAAACTGTTTTTT
TRBJ2-5	TRBV9	-	many	CASSAGTLTGETQYF	TGTGCCAGCAGCGCCGGGACTCTGACGGGAGAGACCCAGTACTTC
TRBJ1-6	TRBV9	-	many	CASSKVSGNSPLHF	TGTGCCAGCAGTAAGGTCTCTGGGAATTCACCCCTCCACTTT
TRBJ2-1	TRBV9	TRBD2	many	CASSYGRPENEQFF	TGTGCCAGCAGTTACGGGAGGCCCGAAAATGAGCAGTTCTTC
TRBJ2-2	TRBV9	TRBD2	many	CASSNGLAGGPGELFF	TGTGCCAGCAGCAACGGACTAGCGGGAGGTCCCGGGGAGCTGTTTTTT
TRBJ2-3	TRBV9	TRBD2	many	CASSVGISGARTDTQYF	TGTGCCAGCAGCGTAGGAATTAGCGGGGCACGCACAGATACGCAGTATTTT
TRBJ2-3	TRBV9	-	many	CASSVSHRNTDTQYF	TGTGCCAGCAGCGTATCCCACCGGAACACAGATACGCAGTATTTT
TRBJ1-2	TRBV9	-	many	CASSVALGSGYTF	TGTGCCAGCAGCGTAGCCTTAGGATCCGGCTACACCTTC
TRBJ2-2	TRBV9	-	many	CASRTDSSPGELFF	TGTGCCAGCAGGACTGACAGCTCTCCCGGGGAGCTGTTTTTT
TRBJ2-3	TRBV9	-	many	CASSPPGRRDTQYF	TGTGCCAGCAGCCCCCCCGGACGCCGAGATACGCAGTATTTT
TRBJ2-1	TRBV9	-	many	CASSVAPVSRDEQFF	TGTGCCAGCAGCGTAGCGCCGGTGTCACGGGATGAGCAGTTCTTC
TRBJ2-1	TRBV9	TRBD2	few	CASSPRLAAYNEQFF	TGTGCCAGCAGCCCCCGACTAGCGGCCTACAATGAGCAGTTCTTC
TRBJ1-2	TRBV9	-	many	CASSVVGPRDGYTF	TGTGCCAGCAGCGTAGTGGGTCCCAGGGACGGCTACACCTTC
TRBJ2-2	TRBV12-3/TRBV12-4	-	many	CASSLGIHTGELFF	TGTGCCAGCAGTTTAGGGATCCATACCGGGGAGCTGTTTTTT
TRBJ2-2	TRBV9	-	many	CASSSRDGTGELFF	TGTGCCAGCAGCTCCAGGGACGGCACCGGGGAGCTGTTTTTT
TRBJ2-1	TRBV9	TRBD2	many	CASSPGLAVRGHEQFF	TGTGCCAGCAGCCCGGGACTAGCGGTCCGGGGGCATGAGCAGTTCTTC
TRBJ2-2	TRBV9	-	many	CASSQGSLSTGELFF	TGTGCCAGCAGCCAAGGGTCCCTTAGTACCGGGGAGCTGTTTTTT
TRBJ1-3	TRBV9	-	medium-sized	CASSVGSSGNTIYF	TGTGCCAGCAGCGTGGGAAGCTCTGGAAACACCATATATTTT